This T cell receptor (beta chain) was retrieved from a study of shared clonotypes between healthy human individuals. As to this clone: What it binds is unknown.

TCRdb's copy holds only in-frame clones and misses some; the assay was immunoSEQ multiplex PCR. The sample shows some 2,100,000 clones, about 92% of them seen only once. V lost 2 bases and J lost 4, with 10 bases in between. Germline V lookup: CDR1 SGHRS, CDR2 YFSETQ. The CDR3 is made up of 14 amino acids. Positively selected for CCR7, the CD45RO-negative cells used as naive CD8 cells excluded terminally differentiated effector memory CD45RA+ cells. Findings and caveats of the study: Naive CD4 clonotypes were shared across several donors at 4.5% to 6%.

The sequencing input was naive CD8+ T cells from PBMCs. The TCR was taken from a man between 18 and 29 years old in good health. Some clones in this sample may be carry-over from other donors' samples. The chain combines TRBV5-1 with TRBJ2-1; D possibly corresponds to TRBD2 (6 bases). Written as DNA, the CDR3 is TGCGCCAGCAGCTTAATTAGCGGTTACAATGAGCAGTTCTTC. Residues: CASSLISGYNEQFF.